A selection of T cell receptor beta chains follows, all from one sample in a study of T cell responses to AZD1222 COVID-19 vaccine. Profiled with immunoSEQ multiplex PCR; TCRdb holds only in-frame clones, not every one. The sample holds roughly 150,000 clones, 80% to 95% seen once. The sample was peripheral blood, taken on day 0 of AZD1222 vaccination. Receptors were obtained from an adult in good health. CDR3s include the opening cysteine and the closing phenylalanine or tryptophan. The D gene is left open where the match is weak. The listing skips clone size in some rows; elsewhere it reads once, few, many or a size class.

d_gene	v_gene	abundance	j_gene	CDR3nt	CDR3aa
.	TRBV4-2	few	TRBJ2-2	TGTGCCAGCAGCCAAGAGGAGTGGGGTAATCACGGGGAGCTGTTTTTT	CASSQEEWGNHGELFF
TRBD1	TRBV29-1	.	TRBJ2-2	TGCAGCGCCCTCGACAGGGTGGGCGGGGAGCTGTTTTTT	CSALDRVGGELFF
.	TRBV28	.	TRBJ1-1	TGTGCCAGCACCCTCGATACCAGGGCTTTCTTT	CASTLDTRAFF
.	TRBV21-1	.	TRBJ1-5	TGTGCCAGCAGCCCCCTTTCGGGCAATCAGCCCCAGCATTTT	CASSPLSGNQPQHF
TRBD1	TRBV29-1	once	TRBJ1-1	TGCAGCCTCCGGACAGGGGGCGTGAGAAATCCTGAAGCTTTCTTT	CSLRTGGVRNPEAFF
.	TRBV3-1/TRBV3-2	.	TRBJ2-3	TGTGCCAGCAGCCAAGTCCCGGCACAGCGGAGCACAGATACGCAGTATTTT	CASSQVPAQRSTDTQYF
.	TRBV10-3	few	TRBJ1-2	TGTGCCATCAGTGAGTCGGAGGGGACTAACTATGGCTACACCTTC	CAISESEGTNYGYTF
.	TRBV12-3/TRBV12-4	.	TRBJ1-1	TGTGCCACGGTGAGGGCGGTCCGCGGGGGGTTT	CATVRAVRGGF
TRBD2	TRBV6-2/TRBV6-3	.	TRBJ2-1	TGTGCCAGCAGTCCCGGACTAGCGGGAGGATACAATGAGCAGTTCTTC	CASSPGLAGGYNEQFF
.	TRBV20-1	.	TRBJ1-5	TGCAGTGCTAGTGACACGGGAAATCAGCCCCAGCATTTT	CSASDTGNQPQHF
.	TRBV20-1	.	TRBJ2-5	TGCAGTGCTAGTGGTTTCGGAGGTCGCCAAGAGACCCAGTACTTC	CSASGFGGRQETQYF
TRBD2	TRBV5-5	.	TRBJ2-3	TGTGCCAGCAGCTTGAGGCTAGCGGGGACCAGCACAGATACGCAGTATTTT	CASSLRLAGTSTDTQYF
.	TRBV28	.	TRBJ2-1	TGTGCCAGCAGTTTGGCCTTCCGGGACACCAATGAGCAGTTCTTC	CASSLAFRDTNEQFF
.	TRBV7-2	once	TRBJ1-1	TGTGCCAGCGAAAGACGGTTTGGAGCTTTCTTT	CASERRFGAFF
.	TRBV30	.	TRBJ1-1	TGTGCCTGGAGTACAGACACCCCGAACACTGAAGCTTTCTTT	CAWSTDTPNTEAFF
.	TRBV7-3	.	TRBJ2-2	TGTGCCAGCAGCTTTGAGGCGAACACCGGGGAGCTGTTTTTT	CASSFEANTGELFF